These 8 T cell receptor beta chains originate from one sample sequenced in a study of control samples from healthy donors and cancer patients. Profiled with immunoSEQ multiplex PCR; TCRdb holds only in-frame clones, not every one. The data contain roughly 52,000 clones, 85% to 95% of them singletons. Input material: blood. The receptors were sampled from a man aged 30-40 years in good health.

The chain couples TRBV9 to TRBJ2-1, with TRBD2 identical over 7 bases. From germline, CDR1 is SGDLS and CDR2 YYNGEE. The CDR3 runs 18 residues. Unmatched junction bases numbered 12, after V lost 0 bases and J lost 3 bases. DNA of the CDR3: TGTGCCAGCAGCGTAGAGCCCCCTCTAGCGGACTACTACAATGAGCAGTTCTTC. Translating gives CASSVEPPLADYYNEQFF.

The chain uses TRBV14 and TRBJ2-1, with D maybe TRBD1 (5 bases). The CDR3 sequence is 15 residues long. V shed 5 bases and J shed 3 bases, with 14 bases lying between them. In germline, CDR1 is SGHDN, CDR2 FVKESK. Here the CDR3 reads CASSSQGWGYNEQFF. DNA of the CDR3: TGTGCCAGCAGCTCGCAGGGCTGGGGCTACAATGAGCAGTTCTTC. The full variable domain, with the rest looked up from reference TRBV14 and TRBJ2-1, is EAGVTQFPSHSVIEKGQTVTLRCDPISGHDNLYWYRRVMGKEIKFLLHFVKESKQDESGMPNNRFLAERTGGTYSTLKVQPAELEDSGVYFCASSSQGWGYNEQFFGPGTRLTVL.

The chain combines TRBV7-9 with TRBJ2-1; possibly TRBD2 for D (5 bases). The germline V and J ends were trimmed by 2 bases and 8 bases, with 13 bases remaining between them. Germline values: CDR1 SEHNR, CDR2 FQNEAQ (reference sequence). This CDR3 comprises 14 residues. The chain's CDR3 is CASSLNSLRDEQFF. In DNA form, the CDR3 reads TGTGCCAGCAGCTTAAATTCTTTGAGGGATGAGCAGTTCTTC.

This clone was observed a handful of times. CDR3 nucleotide sequence: TGTGCCAGCAGCCAGAGGGACATTAACTATGGCTACACCTTC. The encoded protein is CASSQRDINYGYTF. The chain is built from TRBV3-1 (or the pseudogene TRBV3-2) and TRBJ1-2; TRBD1 is a possible D gene (6 bases). Trimming left V 3 bases short and J 1 base short, with 9 bases between. Per germline, CDR1 LGHDT and CDR2 YNNKEL (reference sequence). The CDR3 is 14 amino acids.

V gene TRBV19 combines with J gene TRBJ1-1; perhaps TRBD1 as D (5 bases). Deletions cut 3 bases from V and 4 bases from J, with 18 bases between. Germline values: CDR1 LNHDA, CDR2 SQIVND (reference sequence). This CDR3 is built from 16 residues. The CDR3 spells CASSIIPGTWGTEAFF. In nucleotides, the CDR3 is TGTGCCAGTAGTATTATCCCGGGGACGTGGGGCACTGAAGCTTTCTTT. Filled out from reference TRBV19 and TRBJ1-1, the complete variable domain reads DGGITQSPKYLFRKEGQNVTLSCEQNLNHDAMYWYRQDPGQGLRLIYYSQIVNDFQKGDIAEGYSVSREKKESFPLTVTSAQKNPTAFYLCASSIIPGTWGTEAFFGQGTRLTVV.

The V call is TRBV6-5, the J call TRBJ1-1; TRBD1 matches 8 bases. CDR1 MNHEY and CDR2 SVGAGI come from the germline V gene. The junction had 6 bases not matched to a gene; V was cut back by 5 bases and J by 4 bases. This CDR3 is built from 14 residues. CDR3 coding DNA: TGTGCCAGCAGTAACTACAGGGGGGGCACTGAAGCTTTCTTT. As protein: CASSNYRGGTEAFF.

This clone was observed a single time. In DNA, the CDR3 is TGCGCCAGCAGCTACGGAAGCTCCTACGAGCAGTACTTC. It yields the protein CASSYGSSYEQYF. This chain joins TRBV5-1 and TRBJ2-7; D is unresolved. The V end lost 3 bases, the J end lost 0 bases, and 7 bases lay between the germline ends. There are 13 residues in the CDR3. CDR1 and CDR2 (germline): SGHRS, YFSETQ.

In nucleotides, the CDR3 is TGTGCCAGCAGTTTTGGGGCACCCGGACCGGTATCACCCCTCCACTTT. It encodes CASSFGAPGPVSPLHF. This chain links TRBV28 with TRBJ1-6, with D maybe TRBD1 (5 bases). This CDR3 spans 16 amino acids. Per germline, CDR1 MDHEN and CDR2 SYDVKM. The V end lost 3 bases, the J end lost 10 bases, and 19 bases lay between the germline ends. Looking up the rest from reference TRBV28 and TRBJ1-6 gives the full variable domain: DVKVTQSSRYLVKRTGEKVFLECVQDMDHENMFWYRQDPGLGLRLIYFSYDVKMKEKGDIPEGYSVSREKKERFSLILESASTNQTSMYLCASSFGAPGPVSPLHFGNGTRLTVT.